The sequence of this TCR beta chain was determined in a study of cytomegalovirus exposure and HLA in healthy donors. Between the trimmed V and J ends, which lost 7 bases and 0 bases, there was a span of 12 bases. Germline-derived CDR1 and CDR2 are ENHRY and SYGVKD. CDR3 length equals 15 residues. General observations from the study: A later analysis by the authors found several of the most significant clusters apparently linked to common viral pathogens.

The study ran its PCR with 60 Vbeta and 13 Jbeta primers. Measured with immunoSEQ multiplex PCR; TCRdb has only the in-frame clones, and not every one. Of over 65,000 clones detected, about 80% appear once; the ten largest clones hold 3% to 3.5%. On this clone: No antigen is known for it.

This clonotype was sampled from a man between 50 and 59 years old in good health and CMV-seronegative. The chain carries TRBV10-3 and TRBJ1-4; D remains unclear. Sequenced input: PBMCs. CDR3 region: CAIKESYTTNEKLFF. Here the CDR3 DNA reads TGTGCCATCAAGGAGAGCTATACAACTAATGAAAAACTGTTTTTT.